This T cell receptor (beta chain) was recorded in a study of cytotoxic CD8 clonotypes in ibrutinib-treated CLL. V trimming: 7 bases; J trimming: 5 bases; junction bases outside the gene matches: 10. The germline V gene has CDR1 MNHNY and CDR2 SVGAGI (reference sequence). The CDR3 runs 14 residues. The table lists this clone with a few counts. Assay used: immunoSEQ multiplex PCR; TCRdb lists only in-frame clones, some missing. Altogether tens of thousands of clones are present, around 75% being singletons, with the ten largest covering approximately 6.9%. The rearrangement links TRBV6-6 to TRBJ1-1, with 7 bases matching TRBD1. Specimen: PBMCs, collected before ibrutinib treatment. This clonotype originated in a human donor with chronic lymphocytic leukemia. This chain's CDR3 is CASKIQGSSTEAFF. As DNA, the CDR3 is TGTGCCAGCAAAATACAGGGGAGTAGTACTGAAGCTTTCTTT.